This T cell receptor beta chain was found in a study of human T cells and chemical hapten exposure. On the study more broadly: In the sensitization step, 2% DPC was placed on about 2 cm by about 2 cm of upper inner arm skin. Study findings and constraints: Following DPC sensitization, TCRs present above 1 in 1000 frequency showed no change.

This clonotype was seen repeatedly, ten times or more. Its antigen is not known. In TCRdb, the RACE reads were re-called with MiXCR into one record per CDR3 protein. This sample has around 380,000 distinct CDR3 sequences, with nearly 5% found just once. The time point: patch test 1, 2 weeks after DPC sensitization. Treatment reported: therapeutic diphenylcyclopropenone sensitization with weekly scalp DPC. Investigators collected blood before applying each patch test. The sample here was whole blood, taken in connection with sensitization to the hapten diphenylcyclopropenone (DPC). This clonotype was sampled from a woman aged 50 to 65 with alopecia areata. Some clones in this sample may be carry-over from other donors' samples.

CDR3 amino acids: CASNLGRNGELFF. CDR3 in DNA: TGTGCCAGCAACCTGGGACGTAACGGGGAGCTGTTTTTT. V and J are TRBV6-2 or TRBV6-3 and TRBJ2-2, with D perhaps given as TRBD1 or TRBD2 (5 bases each). This CDR3 comprises 13 residues. Germline loops: CDR1 MNHEY, CDR2 SVGEGT. V was clipped by 7 bases and J by 7 bases, with 13 bases between them.